This TCR beta chain originates from a study of shared clonotypes between healthy human individuals. Study findings and constraints: Sequencing depth was a factor that was expected to affect clonotype sharing among donors. Rarefaction gave evidence that sorted-subset sequencing remained incomplete despite large depth.

Naive CD8 cells comprised CD45RO-negative, CCR7-positively selected cells, excluding terminally differentiated effector memory CD45RA+ cells. With regard to this clone: The antigen is not known.

Profiled with immunoSEQ multiplex PCR; TCRdb holds only in-frame clones, not every one. The sample carries around 700,000 clones, under 95% recorded once. The CDR3 runs 13 residues. V lost 2 bases and J lost 1, with 6 bases in between. Germline V lookup: CDR1 KGHSY, CDR2 FQNENV. The chain couples TRBV16 to TRBJ2-7; D gene uncertain. Sequencing used naive CD8+ T cells sorted from blood. The clonotype comes from a man aged 25-40 years in good health. The CDR3, as DNA: TGTGCCAGCAGCCAAGGGGTTTCCTACGAGCAGTACTTC. Translating gives CASSQGVSYEQYF.